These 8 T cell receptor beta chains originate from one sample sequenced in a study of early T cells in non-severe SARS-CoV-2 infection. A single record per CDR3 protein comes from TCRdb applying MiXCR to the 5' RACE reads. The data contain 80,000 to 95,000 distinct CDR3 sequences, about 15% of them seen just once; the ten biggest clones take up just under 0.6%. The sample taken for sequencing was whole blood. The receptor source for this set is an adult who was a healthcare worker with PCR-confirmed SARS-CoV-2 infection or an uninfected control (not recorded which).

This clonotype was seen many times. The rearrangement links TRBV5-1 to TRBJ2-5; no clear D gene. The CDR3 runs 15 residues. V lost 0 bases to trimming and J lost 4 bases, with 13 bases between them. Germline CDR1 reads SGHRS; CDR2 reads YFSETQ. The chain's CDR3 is CASSLEGNRRETQYF. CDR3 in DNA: TGCGCCAGCAGCTTGGAAGGGAACCGACGAGAGACCCAGTACTTC. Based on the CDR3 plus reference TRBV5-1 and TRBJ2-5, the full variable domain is KAGVTQTPRYLIKTRGQQVTLSCSPISGHRSVSWYQQTPGQGLQFLFEYFSETQRNKGNFPGRFSGRQFSNSRSEMNVSTLELGDSALYLCASSLEGNRRETQYFGPGTRLLVL.

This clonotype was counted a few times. For the CDR3, the DNA is TGTGCCAGAAGACACGCAACTAATGAAAAACTGTTTTTT. As protein: CARRHATNEKLFF. V usage is TRBV6-4 and J usage is TRBJ1-4; D remains ambiguous. The CDR3 loop spans 13 amino acids. V was shortened by 9 bases and J by 0 bases, with 8 bases between the two germline ends. The germline gives CDR1 MRHNA, CDR2 SNTAGT.

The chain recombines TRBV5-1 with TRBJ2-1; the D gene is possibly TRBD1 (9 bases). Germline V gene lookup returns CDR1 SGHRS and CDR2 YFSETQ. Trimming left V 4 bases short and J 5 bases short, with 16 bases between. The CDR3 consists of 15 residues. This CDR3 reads CASSTDRGLDNEQFF. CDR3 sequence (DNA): TGCGCCAGCAGCACGGACAGGGGACTAGACAATGAGCAGTTCTTC.

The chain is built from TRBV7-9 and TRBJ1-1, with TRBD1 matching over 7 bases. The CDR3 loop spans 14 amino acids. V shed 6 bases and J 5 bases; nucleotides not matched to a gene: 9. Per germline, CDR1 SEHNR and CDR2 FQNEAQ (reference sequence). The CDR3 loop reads CASSPYRGETEAFF. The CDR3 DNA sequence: TGTGCCAGCAGTCCTTACAGGGGAGAAACTGAAGCTTTCTTT.

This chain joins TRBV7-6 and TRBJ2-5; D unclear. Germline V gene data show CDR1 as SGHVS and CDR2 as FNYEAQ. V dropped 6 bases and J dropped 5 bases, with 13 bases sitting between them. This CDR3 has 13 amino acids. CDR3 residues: CASRPDPVETQYF. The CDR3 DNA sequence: TGTGCCAGCAGACCCGACCCGGTGGAGACCCAGTACTTC.

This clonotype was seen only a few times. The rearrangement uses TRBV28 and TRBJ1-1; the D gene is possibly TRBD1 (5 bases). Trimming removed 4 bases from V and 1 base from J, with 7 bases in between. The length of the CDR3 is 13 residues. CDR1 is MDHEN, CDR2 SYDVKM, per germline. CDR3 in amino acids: CASSWGTNTEAFF. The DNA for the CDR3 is TGTGCCAGCAGTTGGGGGACGAACACTGAAGCTTTCTTT.

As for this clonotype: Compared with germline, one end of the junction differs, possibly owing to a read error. The CDR3 loop is CASSYLGGQGVVF. As DNA, the CDR3 is TGTGCCAGCAGCTACCTTGGCGGACAGGGAGTTGTCTTC. The J gene is TRBJ2-1, the V gene TRBV7-9; 8 bases are shared with TRBD1. Germline V gene sequence: CDR1 SEHNR, CDR2 FQNEAQ (reference sequence). The CDR3 loop spans 13 amino acids.

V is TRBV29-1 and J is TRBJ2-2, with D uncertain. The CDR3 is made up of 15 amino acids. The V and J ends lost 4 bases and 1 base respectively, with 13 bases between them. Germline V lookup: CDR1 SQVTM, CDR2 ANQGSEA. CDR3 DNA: TGCAGCGTTGTTCAGGCGACGGTGAACACCGGGGAGCTGTTTTTT. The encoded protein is CSVVQATVNTGELFF.